The entry below gives a single T cell receptor beta chain sequence along with its context. The sample belongs to a study of T-cell memory formation after mild COVID-19. About the research overall: Most TCR clusters belonged to a single donor.

Germline V CDR1 and CDR2: SGHRS, YFSETQ. The CDR3 runs to 16 residues. Trimming removed 4 bases at V and 1 base at J, with 17 bases between. TCRdb independently ran MiXCR on the 5' RACE reads; one entry per CDR3 protein. The sample holds tens of thousands of distinct CDR3 sequences, roughly 13% seen once. The sequence derives from a young man who had mild COVID-19 (a few samples of this study predate the infection). Cell type and time point are not known. Sample: PBMCs or a T cell subset sorted from them (not recorded which). This sequence joins TRBV5-1 and TRBJ2-5; weak D call: TRBD1 (6 bases). The CDR3 DNA reads as TGCGCCAGCAGCCCCCAGGGGTGGTCAAGCCAAGAGACCCAGTACTTC. Translation gives CASSPQGWSSQETQYF.